The T cell receptor (beta chain) described here comes from a study of cytomegalovirus exposure and HLA in healthy donors. The CDR3 has 14 residues. V dropped 5 bases and J dropped 1 base, with 11 bases sitting between them. Germline V gives CDR1 SGHRS, CDR2 YFSETQ. Primers: 60 Vbeta forward and 13 Jbeta reverse. Only in-frame clones appear in the TCRdb table, and some are missing; sequencing was by immunoSEQ multiplex PCR. This sample has tens of thousands of clones, with around 79% found just once. Sequencing was performed on PBMCs. The source is a female donor in good health and CMV-seronegative. This chain links TRBV5-1 with TRBJ2-3; tentatively, D is TRBD1 (6 bases). The chain's CDR3 is CASRKGGGTDTQYF. CDR3 in DNA: TGCGCCAGCAGAAAAGGGGGAGGCACAGATACGCAGTATTTT.